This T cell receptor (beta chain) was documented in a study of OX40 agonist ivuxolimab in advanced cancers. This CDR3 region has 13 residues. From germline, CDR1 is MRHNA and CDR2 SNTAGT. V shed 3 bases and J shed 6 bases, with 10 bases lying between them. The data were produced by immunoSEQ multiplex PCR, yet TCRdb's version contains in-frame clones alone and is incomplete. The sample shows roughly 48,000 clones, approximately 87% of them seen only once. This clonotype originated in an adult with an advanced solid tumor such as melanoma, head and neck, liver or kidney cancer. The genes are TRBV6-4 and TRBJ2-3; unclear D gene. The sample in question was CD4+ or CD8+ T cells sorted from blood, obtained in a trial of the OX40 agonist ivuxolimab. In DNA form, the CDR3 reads TGTGCCAGCAGTGATAACCCTCGGGATACGCAGTATTTT. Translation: CASSDNPRDTQYF.